Listed below are T cell receptor beta chains from one sample, sequenced in a study of blood T cell repertoires in COVID-19. The assay was immunoSEQ multiplex PCR, and TCRdb's table has in-frame clones only and misses some. The sample comprises approximately 88,000 clones, 80% of which are singletons, and 19% rests with the top ten. The sequenced sample was peripheral blood. These receptor sequences come from a woman aged 80 or older with acute or convalescent COVID-19. The CDR3 runs from the conserved cysteine through the conserved F or W. The D gene is left open where the match is weak. Clone size appears in some rows only: once, few, many, or a class for an expanded clone.

CDR3 DNA	CDR3 protein	CDR3 length	D gene	V gene	J gene	clone size
TGCGCCAGCAGCTTGTGGGGGTCGACAGGGAAGGAGTACAATGAGCAGTTCTTC	CASSLWGSTGKEYNEQFF	18	TRBD1	TRBV5-1	TRBJ2-1	-
TGTGCCAGCAGCTCAGGGACAGCTAGATTGTCCTACGAGCAGTACTTC	CASSSGTARLSYEQYF	16	TRBD1	TRBV5-4	TRBJ2-7	-
TGTGCCAGCAGCTTGGCCGCTCTCTCCGGAGAGACCCAGTACTTC	CASSLAALSGETQYF	15	-	TRBV5-4	TRBJ2-5	-
TGTGCCAGCAGCTTATTAGTCTACACGGGGGCCAAAAACATTCAGTACTTC	CASSLLVYTGAKNIQYF	17	-	TRBV7-9	TRBJ2-4	-
TGTGCCAGCTCACCAGCCGACCCGGGAAACACCGGGGAGCTGTTTTTT	CASSPADPGNTGELFF	16	-	TRBV18	TRBJ2-2	-
TGTGCCTGGAGCACGGGGGGCGCAACGATAAGCGGCTACACCTTC	CAWSTGGATISGYTF	15	-	TRBV30	TRBJ1-2	-
TGTGCCACCAGTGAGGCAGGAACTTCTCAAGAGACCCAGTACTTC	CATSEAGTSQETQYF	15	-	TRBV24-1	TRBJ2-5	-
TGTGCCAGCAGTTGGGACAGCTCTAACTATGGCTACACCTTC	CASSWDSSNYGYTF	14	TRBD1	TRBV27	TRBJ1-2	-
TGTGCCAGCAGCCCCTCCGGACTAGCGGGGATGAATGAGCAGTTCTTC	CASSPSGLAGMNEQFF	16	TRBD2	TRBV5-4	TRBJ2-1	once
TGTGCCAGCAGCTTCCCCGGGGGGAGATCCTACAATGAGCAGTTCTTC	CASSFPGGRSYNEQFF	16	TRBD2	TRBV7-9	TRBJ2-1	-